The source of this T cell receptor beta chain is a study of T-cell memory formation after mild COVID-19. Overall study: Each donor largely had its own TCR clusters. Study-wide findings and caveats: The study detected some responding clones in pre-infection memory, suggesting cross-reactive memory joined. Among CD4+ contracting clones, most were CM and EM, and CD8+ ones EMRA.

This clonotype was seen only a few times. Antigen specificity is unknown. CDR3 length equals 13 residues. V lost 1 base and J lost 4, with 10 bases in between. Germline V gene lookup returns CDR1 DFQATT and CDR2 SNEGSKA (reference sequence). UMIs and sample barcodes were carried by the TCR alpha and TCR beta cDNA libraries that 5'RACE produced using constant-segment primers. MiXCR, run by TCRdb on the 5' RACE reads, gives a single entry per CDR3 protein. The sample comprises about 320,000 distinct CDR3 sequences, over 11% of which are singletons, and 21% rests with the top ten. The sequence was collected from a man younger than 35 who had mild COVID-19 (a few samples of this study predate the infection). Cell type and time point are not known. Sequenced material: PBMCs or a T cell subset sorted from them (not recorded which). The chain is built from TRBV20-1 and TRBJ1-2; D may be TRBD1 (6 bases). CDR3 region: CSARAPDSYGYTF. The CDR3 DNA is TGCAGTGCTAGAGCTCCGGACAGCTATGGCTACACCTTC.